This T cell receptor beta chain was identified in a study of identical twins. Germline values: CDR1 SGHDN, CDR2 FVKESK. The CDR3 has 16 amino acids. The ends lost 2 bases at V and 5 bases at J; junction bases unmatched: 7. TCRdb re-called the 5' RACE reads with MiXCR, one entry per CDR3 protein. In the table there are around 1.7 million distinct CDR3 sequences, under 35% of which are singletons. Sequencing used cord blood. The chain links TRBV14 to TRBJ2-1; 9 bases align to TRBD2. The clonotype comes from a newborn girl in good health. Written as DNA, the CDR3 is TGTGCCAGCAGCCAAACTAGCGGGTCTTGGGACAATGAGCAGTTCTTC. Residues: CASSQTSGSWDNEQFF. The entire variable domain, with the rest obtained from reference TRBV14 and TRBJ2-1, is as follows: EAGVTQFPSHSVIEKGQTVTLRCDPISGHDNLYWYRRVMGKEIKFLLHFVKESKQDESGMPNNRFLAERTGGTYSTLKVQPAELEDSGVYFCASSQTSGSWDNEQFFGPGTRLTVL.